These 7 T cell receptor beta chains came from one sample sequenced in a study of cytomegalovirus exposure and HLA in healthy donors. Both 60 Vbeta primers and 13 Jbeta primers went into the PCR. Using immunoSEQ multiplex PCR, the repertoire was profiled, and TCRdb retains in-frame clones only, with some absent. The sample carries tens of thousands of clones, 70% to 80% recorded once. The material sequenced was PBMCs. The receptors were sampled from a woman in her thirties or forties in good health and CMV-seropositive.

The gene calls are TRBV7-9 and TRBJ1-1; the D gene is possibly TRBD1 (5 bases). There are 14 residues in the CDR3. The germline V gene has CDR1 SEHNR and CDR2 FQNEAQ (reference sequence). The ends were cut back, 5 bases at V and 0 bases at J, with 10 bases in the middle. This CDR3 reads CASSAGGVNTEAFF. Here the CDR3 DNA reads TGTGCCAGCAGCGCCGGAGGGGTGAACACTGAAGCTTTCTTT.

The chain recombines TRBV7-3 with TRBJ2-7, with TRBD2 matching 10 bases. Losses at the gene ends were 5 bases for V and 2 bases for J; bases not matched to a gene: 18. The CDR3 spans 19 residues. The V gene's germline CDR1 is SGHTA and CDR2 FQGTGA. The CDR3 DNA sequence: TGTGCCAGCAGCCCAAGTAACGGATGGGGGACTAGCGTCACCTACGAGCAGTACTTC. Translated, it gives CASSPSNGWGTSVTYEQYF. Filled out from reference TRBV7-3 and TRBJ2-7, the complete variable domain reads GAGVSQTPSNKVTEKGKYVELRCDPISGHTALYWYRQSLGQGPEFLIYFQGTGAADDSGLPNDRFFAVRPEGSVSTLKIQRTERGDSAVYLCASSPSNGWGTSVTYEQYFGPGTRLTVT.

This chain uses TRBV28 with TRBJ1-1; TRBD1 is a possible D gene (6 bases). Germline CDR1 reads MDHEN; CDR2 reads SYDVKM. The germline V and J ends were trimmed by 2 bases and 3 bases, with 10 bases remaining between them. This CDR3 contains 14 residues. The CDR3 DNA reads as TGTGCCAGCAGTTTAGGGGGGGGCCACACTGAAGCTTTCTTT. Residues: CASSLGGGHTEAFF.

This chain connects TRBV7-9 to TRBJ2-7; 7 bases line up with TRBD1. V was clipped by 4 bases and J by 5 bases; unmatched bases: 11. The CDR3 extends over 15 amino acids. Germline V gene data show CDR1 as SEHNR and CDR2 as FQNEAQ (reference sequence). The CDR3 bases are TGTGCCAGCAGCTCGACCGGGACAGAGGTCAACGAGCAGTACTTC. Translating it yields CASSSTGTEVNEQYF.

The chain has TRBV27 and TRBJ1-1; D perhaps matches TRBD1 (5 bases). The CDR3 is 13 amino acids. Germline CDR1 MNHEY, CDR2 SMNVEV (reference sequence). The germline V and J ends were trimmed by 3 bases and 5 bases, with 10 bases remaining between them. CDR3: CASSFRQPTEAFF. Here the CDR3 DNA reads TGTGCCAGCAGTTTCCGACAGCCTACTGAAGCTTTCTTT.

This clone was observed once. The DNA of the CDR3 is TGTGCCAGCAGTTTTGTGGGACTAGACTCCTACGAGCAGTACTTC. It translates to CASSFVGLDSYEQYF. J is TRBJ2-7 and V is TRBV27; 8 bases agree with TRBD2. Unmatched junction bases numbered 4, after V lost 3 bases and J lost 0 bases. CDR3 size: 15 residues. Per germline, CDR1 MNHEY and CDR2 SMNVEV (reference sequence).

The rearrangement joins TRBV14 to TRBJ2-7; tentatively, D is TRBD1 (6 bases). From germline, CDR1 is SGHDN and CDR2 FVKESK. With 0 bases removed from V and 3 bases from J, the gap between germline ends came to 18 bases. The CDR3 length is 17 residues. The CDR3 DNA sequence: TGTGCCAGCAGCCAAGAGTATCGGATGGCAGGGGTCTACGAGCAGTACTTC. Its translation is CASSQEYRMAGVYEQYF.